This T cell receptor beta chain was recovered during a study of metastatic and nonmetastatic thyroid tumors. As for the study in general: Repertoires of blood and of tissue (tumor or nodule) from malignant and benign thyroid patients were compared. Findings and caveats of the study: Reported TCR beta diversity, measured in blood and tumor, was significantly higher for malignant thyroid tumors than for benign nodules.

The CDR3 extends over 18 amino acids. The V end lost 4 bases, the J end lost 0 bases, and 21 bases lay between the germline ends. Germline V gene sequence: CDR1 SGHDN, CDR2 FVKESK. Authors' data handling: For papillary thyroid cancer, a distant-metastasis classifier was constructed from CDR3 differences observed across clinicopathological groups. TCRdb called clones again from the PCR reads with MiXCR. TCRdb, not the original authors, processed these V and J calls. Of 9,000 to 10,000 clones in the sample, 9.5% to 13% were seen once. With regard to this clone: Its antigen remains unidentified.

Thyroid surgery had not been preceded by any treatment in any patient. Sequenced material: tumor tissue. This receptor was identified in a female donor with papillary thyroid cancer or a benign thyroid nodule (not recorded which). Some clones in this sample may be carry-over from other donors' samples. The chain links TRBV14 to TRBJ1-1, with a possible D match to TRBD1 (5 bases). This chain's CDR3 is CASSLRQREGSMNTEAFF. The CDR3 region has the DNA TGTGCCAGCAGCCTCCGACAGAGGGAAGGGAGCATGAACACTGAAGCTTTCTTT.